This entry is about one T cell receptor beta chain. The entry originates in a study of blood T cell repertoires in COVID-19. Study in general: From the United States, Italy and Spain came samples of acute and convalescent COVID-19. T cells, B-cell-depleted T cells, or PBMCs supplied cDNA or gDNA.

The CDR3 is 14 amino acids. The germline V and J ends were trimmed by 3 bases and 7 bases, with 14 bases remaining between them. Germline V gene lookup returns CDR1 SGHNT and CDR2 YYREEE (reference sequence). Authors' methods: Reference gene primers were amplified, and this amplification served to estimate nucleated cell counts. Sequencing was performed with immunoSEQ multiplex PCR; in TCRdb, only in-frame clones are kept and a portion is missing. The DNA was the basis for D and trimming; V, J and clone size are from that table. The sample records 150,000 to 200,000 clones, 88% being singletons. The receptor's source is a man between 35 and 55 years old with active or convalescent COVID-19. The rearrangement links TRBV5-4 to TRBJ2-1; D perhaps matches TRBD1 (5 bases). The sequenced material came from peripheral blood. CDR3 DNA: TGTGCCAGCAGCTCCGGTTGGGGCGGAAATGAGCAGTTCTTC. It codes for CASSSGWGGNEQFF.